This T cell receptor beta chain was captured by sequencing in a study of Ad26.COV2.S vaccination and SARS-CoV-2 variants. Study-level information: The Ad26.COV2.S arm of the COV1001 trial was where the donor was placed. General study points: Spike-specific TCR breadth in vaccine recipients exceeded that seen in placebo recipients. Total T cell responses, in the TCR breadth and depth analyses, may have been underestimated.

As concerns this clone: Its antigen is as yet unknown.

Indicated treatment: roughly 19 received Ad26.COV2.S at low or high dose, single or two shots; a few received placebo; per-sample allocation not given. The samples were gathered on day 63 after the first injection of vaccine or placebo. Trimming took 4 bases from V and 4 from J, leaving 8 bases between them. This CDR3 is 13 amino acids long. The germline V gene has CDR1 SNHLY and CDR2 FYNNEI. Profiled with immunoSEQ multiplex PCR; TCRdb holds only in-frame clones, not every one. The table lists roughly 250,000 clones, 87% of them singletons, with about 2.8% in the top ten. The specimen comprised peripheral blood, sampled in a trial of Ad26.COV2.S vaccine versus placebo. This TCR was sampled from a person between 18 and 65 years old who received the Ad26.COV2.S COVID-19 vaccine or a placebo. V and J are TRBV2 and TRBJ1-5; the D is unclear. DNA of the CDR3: TGTGCCAGCAGTGGACCTTTGAATCAGCCCCAGCATTTT. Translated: CASSGPLNQPQHF. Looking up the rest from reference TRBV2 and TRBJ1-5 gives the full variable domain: EPEVTQTPSHQVTQMGQEVILRCVPISNHLYFYWYRQILGQKVEFLVSFYNNEISEKSEIFDDQFSVERPDGSNFTLKIRSTKLEDSAMYFCASSGPLNQPQHFGDGTRLSIL.